A single count supports the clone carrying this T cell receptor beta chain. CDR1 is MNHEY and CDR2 is SMNVEV in the germline V gene (reference sequence). V dropped 5 bases and J dropped 7 bases, with 11 bases sitting between them. The length of the CDR3 is 12 residues. Per the study methods: By means of reference gene primer amplification, nucleated cell counts were estimated. Using immunoSEQ multiplex PCR, the repertoire was profiled, and TCRdb retains in-frame clones only, with some absent. The V and J calls and clone size are taken from that table; D and trimming were inferred from the DNA. This sample has fewer than 150,000 clones, with around nine tenths found just once. The data belong to a study of blood T cell repertoires in COVID-19.

The V and J genes are TRBV27 and TRBJ1-2, with a possible D match to TRBD1 (6 bases). The TCR comes from a woman in her 50s with active or convalescent COVID-19. The sequenced sample was peripheral blood. DNA for the CDR3: TGTGCCAGCAGTCCGCTCAGGGGTGGCTACACCTTC. Its translation is CASSPLRGGYTF.